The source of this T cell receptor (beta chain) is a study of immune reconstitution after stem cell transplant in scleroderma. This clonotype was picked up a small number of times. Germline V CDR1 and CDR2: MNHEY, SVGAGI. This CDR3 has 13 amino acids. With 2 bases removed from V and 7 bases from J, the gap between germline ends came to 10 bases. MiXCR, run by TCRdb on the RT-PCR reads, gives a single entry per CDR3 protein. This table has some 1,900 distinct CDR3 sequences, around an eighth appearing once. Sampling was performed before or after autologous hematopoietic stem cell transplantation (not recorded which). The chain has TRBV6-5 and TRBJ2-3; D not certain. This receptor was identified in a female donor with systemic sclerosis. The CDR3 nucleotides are TGTGCCAGCAGTTACGACTTCAAGAATACGCAGTATTTT. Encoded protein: CASSYDFKNTQYF.